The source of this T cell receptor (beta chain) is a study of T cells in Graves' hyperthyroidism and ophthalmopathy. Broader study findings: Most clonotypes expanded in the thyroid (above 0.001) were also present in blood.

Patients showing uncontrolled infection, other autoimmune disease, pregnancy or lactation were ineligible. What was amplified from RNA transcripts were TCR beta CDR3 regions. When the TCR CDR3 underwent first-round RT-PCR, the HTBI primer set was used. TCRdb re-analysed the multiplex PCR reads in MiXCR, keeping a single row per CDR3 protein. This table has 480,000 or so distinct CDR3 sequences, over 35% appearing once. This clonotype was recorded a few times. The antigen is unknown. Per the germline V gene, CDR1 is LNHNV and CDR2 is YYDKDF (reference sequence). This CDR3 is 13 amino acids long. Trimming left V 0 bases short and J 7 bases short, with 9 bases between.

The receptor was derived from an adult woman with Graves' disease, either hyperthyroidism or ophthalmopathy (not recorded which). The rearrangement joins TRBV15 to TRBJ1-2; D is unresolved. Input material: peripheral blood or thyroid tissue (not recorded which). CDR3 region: CATSRDGPGGYTF. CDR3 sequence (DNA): TGTGCCACCAGCAGAGATGGCCCGGGTGGCTACACCTTC.